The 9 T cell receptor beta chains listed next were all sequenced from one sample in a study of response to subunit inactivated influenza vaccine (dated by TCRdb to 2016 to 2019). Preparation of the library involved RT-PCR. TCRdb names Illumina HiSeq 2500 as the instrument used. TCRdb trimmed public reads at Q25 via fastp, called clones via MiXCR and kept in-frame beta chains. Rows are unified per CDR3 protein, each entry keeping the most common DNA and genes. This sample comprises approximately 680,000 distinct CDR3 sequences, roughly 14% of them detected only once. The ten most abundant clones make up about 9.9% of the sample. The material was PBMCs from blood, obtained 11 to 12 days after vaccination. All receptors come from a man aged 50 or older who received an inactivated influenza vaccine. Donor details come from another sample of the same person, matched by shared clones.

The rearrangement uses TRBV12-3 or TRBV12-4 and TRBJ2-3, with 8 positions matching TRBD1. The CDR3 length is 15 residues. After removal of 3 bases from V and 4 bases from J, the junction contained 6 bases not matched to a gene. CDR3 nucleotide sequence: TGTGCCAGCAGTTTTAGACAGGGGTTTTCAGATACGCAGTATTTT. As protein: CASSFRQGFSDTQYF.

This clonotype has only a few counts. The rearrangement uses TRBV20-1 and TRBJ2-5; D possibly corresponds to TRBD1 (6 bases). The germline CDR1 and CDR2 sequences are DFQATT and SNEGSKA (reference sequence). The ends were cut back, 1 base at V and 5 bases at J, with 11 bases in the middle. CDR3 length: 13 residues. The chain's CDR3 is CSARVGGEETQYF. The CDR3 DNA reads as TGCAGTGCTAGAGTTGGGGGCGAGGAGACCCAGTACTTC.

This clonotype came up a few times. The CDR3 region has the DNA TGCAGCGTTCTTACAGGGTCGAATTCACCCCTCCACTTT. Amino acids: CSVLTGSNSPLHF. The rearrangement links TRBV29-1 to TRBJ1-6, with D possibly being TRBD1 (6 bases). The germline V gene encodes CDR1 SQVTM and CDR2 ANQGSEA. V was clipped by 5 bases and J by 7 bases, with 12 bases between them. CDR3 size: 13 residues.

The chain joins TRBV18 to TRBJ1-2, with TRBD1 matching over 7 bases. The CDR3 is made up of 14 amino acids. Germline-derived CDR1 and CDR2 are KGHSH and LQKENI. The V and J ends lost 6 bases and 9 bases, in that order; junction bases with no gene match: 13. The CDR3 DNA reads TGTGCCAGCTCCGGAACCGGAACAGGGGCCAGCTACACCTTC. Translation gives CASSGTGTGASYTF.

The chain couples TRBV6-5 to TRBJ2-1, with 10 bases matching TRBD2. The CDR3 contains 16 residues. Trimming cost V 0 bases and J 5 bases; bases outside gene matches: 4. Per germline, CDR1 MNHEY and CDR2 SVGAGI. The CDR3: CASSYSLAGAHNEQFF. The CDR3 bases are TGTGCCAGCAGTTACTCTCTAGCGGGAGCCCACAATGAGCAGTTCTTC.

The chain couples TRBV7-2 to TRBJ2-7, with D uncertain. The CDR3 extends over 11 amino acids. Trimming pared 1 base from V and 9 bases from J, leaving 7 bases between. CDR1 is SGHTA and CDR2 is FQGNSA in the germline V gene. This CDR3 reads CASSLDRVQYF. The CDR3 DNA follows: TGTGCCAGCAGCTTAGATAGGGTGCAGTACTTC.

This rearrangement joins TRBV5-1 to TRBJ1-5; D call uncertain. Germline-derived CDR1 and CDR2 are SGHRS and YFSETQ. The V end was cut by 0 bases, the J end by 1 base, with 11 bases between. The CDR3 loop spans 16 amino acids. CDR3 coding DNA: TGCGCCAGCAGCTTGGATGGCGGGCAAAGCAATCAGCCCCAGCATTTT. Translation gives CASSLDGGQSNQPQHF.

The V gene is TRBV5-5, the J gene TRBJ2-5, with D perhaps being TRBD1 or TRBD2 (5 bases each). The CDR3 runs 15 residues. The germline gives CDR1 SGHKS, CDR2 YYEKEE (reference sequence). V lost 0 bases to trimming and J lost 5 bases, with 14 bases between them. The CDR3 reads CASSLGPGTGETQYF. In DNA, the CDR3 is TGTGCCAGCAGCTTGGGACCAGGGACGGGGGAGACCCAGTACTTC.

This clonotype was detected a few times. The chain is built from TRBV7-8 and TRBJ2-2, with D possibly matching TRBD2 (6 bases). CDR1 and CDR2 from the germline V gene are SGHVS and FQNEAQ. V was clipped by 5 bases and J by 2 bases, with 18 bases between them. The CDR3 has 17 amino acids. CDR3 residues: CASSRAVSGVNTGELFF. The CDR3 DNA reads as TGTGCCAGCAGCCGAGCGGTGTCGGGGGTCAACACCGGGGAGCTGTTTTTT.